This TCR beta chain is from a study of tumor and adjacent non-tumor tissue in lung cancer. Study summary: The cohort had approximately 12 adenocarcinoma, a couple of squamous cell and 1 small cell patients. General study findings and limits: Higher tumor TCR diversity was associated with shorter survival. Compared with tumor, normal lung showed significantly lower TCR diversity.

In the case of this clonotype: Antigen: not known.

This sample's RNA came from whole unsorted tissue. Three rounds of nested PCR, following a modified ARM-PCR protocol, produced the TCRbeta library. TCRdb fed the multiplex PCR reads into MiXCR, producing one record per CDR3 protein. The table shows approximately 76,000 distinct CDR3 sequences, with about two thirds occurring only once. V dropped 8 bases and J dropped 9; count of bases not matched to a gene: 11. This CDR3 has 13 residues. In germline, CDR1 is SQVTM, CDR2 ANQGSEA. This TCR came from a woman between 65 and 79 years old with non-small cell lung cancer. Sequenced: lung tumor tissue. V and J are TRBV29-1 and TRBJ2-5, with 11 bases matching TRBD2. Here the CDR3 reads CSTGLAGGEAQYF. In DNA form, the CDR3 reads TGCAGCACCGGGCTAGCGGGAGGCGAGGCCCAGTACTTC.